This TCR beta chain was documented in a study of T-cell memory formation after mild COVID-19. Study-level information: Most TCR clusters belonged to a single donor. The study, taken as a whole, reports: CD4+ contracting clones lay mainly in CM and EM, CD8+ ones in EMRA. Pre-infection memory held some responding clones, suggesting pre-existing cross-reactive T cells responded.

The TCR alpha and TCR beta cDNA libraries, bearing sample barcodes and UMIs, were generated by 5'RACE using constant-segment primers. TCRdb reanalysed the 5' RACE reads using MiXCR and keeps one entry per CDR3 protein. The data contain approximately 350,000 distinct CDR3 sequences, around 15% of them singletons. This CDR3 comprises 18 residues. Germline V gives CDR1 KGHDR, CDR2 SFDVKD. V was clipped by 0 bases and J by 2 bases, with 18 bases between them. This clonotype was seen more than once but under ten times. No antigen is known for it. The V gene is TRBV24-1, the J gene TRBJ2-5; the D is unclear. This TCR was sampled from a man aged 18-30 years who had mild COVID-19 (a few samples of this study predate the infection). Cell type and time point are not known. Sequenced: PBMCs or a T cell subset sorted from them (not recorded which). For the CDR3, the DNA is TGTGCCACCAGTGATTTGTCCCCGCTTCGACGGCGTCAAGAGACCCAGTACTTC. Amino acid sequence: CATSDLSPLRRRQETQYF.